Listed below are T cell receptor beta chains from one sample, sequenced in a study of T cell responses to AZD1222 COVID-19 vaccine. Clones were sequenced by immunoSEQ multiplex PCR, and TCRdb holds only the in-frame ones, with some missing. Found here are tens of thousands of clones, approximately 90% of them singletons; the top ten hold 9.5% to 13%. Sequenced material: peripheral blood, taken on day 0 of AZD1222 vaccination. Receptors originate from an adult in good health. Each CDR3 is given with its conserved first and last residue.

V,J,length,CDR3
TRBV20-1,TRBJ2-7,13,CSASWGRGYEQYF
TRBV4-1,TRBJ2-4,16,CASSPGQGLAKNIQYF
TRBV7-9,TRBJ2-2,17,CASSFGVAGTNTGELFF
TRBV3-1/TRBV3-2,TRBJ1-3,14,CASRFTEAGNTIYF
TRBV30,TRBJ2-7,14,CAWSVRGGGYEQYF
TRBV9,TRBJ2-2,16,CASSVLAGGRAGELFF
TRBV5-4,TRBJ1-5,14,CASSERTGNQPQHF
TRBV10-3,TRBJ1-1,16,CAISERQGELNTEAFF
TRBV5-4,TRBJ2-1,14,CASSQAVSYNEQFF
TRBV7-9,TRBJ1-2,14,CASSLGSTAYGYTF
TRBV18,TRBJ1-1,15,CASSPPTGFNTEAFF
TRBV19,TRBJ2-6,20,CASSGPISGAGRSGANVLTF
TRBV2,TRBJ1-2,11,CASNENYGYTF
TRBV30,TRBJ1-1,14,CAWSSAQGETEAFF
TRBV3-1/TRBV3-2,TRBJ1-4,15,CASSQTTGVGEKLFF
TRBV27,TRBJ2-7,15,CASSRTALRRYEQYF
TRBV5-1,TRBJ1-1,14,CASSSVGRGTEAFF
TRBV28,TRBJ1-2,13,CASRTQGAHGYTF
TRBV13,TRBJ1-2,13,CASSLRLGSGYTF
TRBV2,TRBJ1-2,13,CASTPRDSYGYTF
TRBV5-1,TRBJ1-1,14,CASSLGQADAEAFF
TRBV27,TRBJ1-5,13,CASSLSRGWAQHF
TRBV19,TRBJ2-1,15,CASSVKTSGSNEQFF
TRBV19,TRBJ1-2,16,CASSVRGRSESYGYTF
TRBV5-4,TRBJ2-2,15,CASSARGPNTGELFF
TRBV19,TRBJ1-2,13,CARTGPANYGYTF
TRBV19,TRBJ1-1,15,CASINRDRGRTEAFF
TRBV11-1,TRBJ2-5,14,CASSLGRSQETQYF
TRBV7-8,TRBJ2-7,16,CASSEQTALGGYEQYF
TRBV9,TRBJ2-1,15,CASSVGVGVYNEQFF
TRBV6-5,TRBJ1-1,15,CASSYLAQMNTEAFF
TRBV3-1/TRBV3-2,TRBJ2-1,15,CASSPRDRQRNEQFF
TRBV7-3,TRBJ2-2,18,CASSLGPGLAGRGGELFF
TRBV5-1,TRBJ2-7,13,CASSLGGNYEQYF
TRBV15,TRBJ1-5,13,CATSRESAEPQHF
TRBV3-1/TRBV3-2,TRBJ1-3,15,CASSSDSFSGNTIYF
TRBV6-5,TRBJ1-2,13,CASSWDRNYGYTF
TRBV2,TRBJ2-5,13,CASSERPQETQYF
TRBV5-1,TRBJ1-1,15,CASSRTGGSGTEAFF
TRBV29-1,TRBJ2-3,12,CSVEGFLDTQYF
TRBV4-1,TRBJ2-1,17,CASSQETSGGIYNEQFF
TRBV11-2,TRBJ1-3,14,CASQDSPSGNTIYF
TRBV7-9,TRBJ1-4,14,CASSLHGGLEKLFF
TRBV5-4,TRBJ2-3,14,CASSTAGGALTEYF
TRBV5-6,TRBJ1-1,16,CASSWGGRRGATEAFF
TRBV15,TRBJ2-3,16,CATSRGLAGGRDTQYF
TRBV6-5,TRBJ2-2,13,CASRVRQPGELFF
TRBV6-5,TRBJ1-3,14,CASSYRRARNTIYF
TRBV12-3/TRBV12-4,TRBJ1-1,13,CASSLRGDTEAFF
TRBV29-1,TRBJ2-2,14,CSVAVRSNTGELFF
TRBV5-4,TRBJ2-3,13,CASSTGGADTQYF
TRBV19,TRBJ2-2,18,CASTPLGLAGGPTGELFF
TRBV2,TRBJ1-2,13,CASSTGTDYGYTF
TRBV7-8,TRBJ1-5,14,CASSLDPRPSPQHF
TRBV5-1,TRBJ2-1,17,CASSLLTAFTSYNEQFF